Listed here is a single T cell receptor (beta chain). Assay used: immunoSEQ multiplex PCR; TCRdb lists only in-frame clones, some missing. This repertoire shows roughly 18,000 clones, under 75% found once; its top ten account for 6% to 7%. CDR3 length: 20 residues. Looked up from germline, CDR1 is GTSNPN and CDR2 is SVGIG (reference sequence). V shed 5 bases and J 3 bases; nucleotides not matched to a gene: 22. The sample belongs to a study of pediatric ulcerative colitis. During colonoscopy, one to two rectal pinch biopsies were collected. The TCR was taken from a boy between 10 and 17 years old with moderate ulcerative colitis. This chain joins TRBV30 and TRBJ1-4; 9 positions agree with TRBD1. Specimen: gut tissue. The CDR3 loop reads CAWEAARVWGDREANEKLFF. The CDR3 DNA sequence: TGTGCCTGGGAAGCAGCCCGGGTTTGGGGGGACAGGGAGGCTAATGAAAAACTGTTTTTT. Supplemented by reference TRBV30 and TRBJ1-4, the full variable domain reads SQTIHQWPATLVQPVGSPLSLECTVEGTSNPNLYWYRQAAGRGLQLLFYSVGIGQISSEVPQNLSASRPQDRQFILSSKKLLLSDSGFYLCAWEAARVWGDREANEKLFFGSGTQLSVL.